Described below is a single T cell receptor beta chain sequence and its context. Trimming removed 5 bases at V and 5 bases at J, with 10 bases between. Germline V lookup: CDR1 LNHDA, CDR2 SQIVND (reference sequence). The CDR3 totals 13 residues. Adult donors, all healthy and HIV-negative, had no recent acute infections or vaccinations. The data originate from a study of shared clonotypes between healthy human individuals. Overall study: The study used three CD4 naive, three CD4 memory, two CD8 naive and one CD8 memory plate per donor.

For each subset, genomic DNA was distributed in equal portions over several immunoSEQ plates. Original processing notes: Filtering differed since immunoSEQ provided only junctions, with no quality scores. Measured with immunoSEQ multiplex PCR; TCRdb has only the in-frame clones, and not every one. From that table come the V and J calls and clone size; the DNA was used to work out D and trimming. The sample lists 650,000 to 800,000 clones; around 70% were seen once. Sequenced input: memory CD4+ T cells sorted from blood. Noted subset: CD45RA-negative fraction. The TCR was taken from a woman in her twenties or thirties in good health. The chain combines TRBV19 with TRBJ1-5; D not certain. The CDR3, as DNA: TGTGCCAGTAGTGGTACAGTCTATCAGCCCCAGCATTTT. The encoded protein is CASSGTVYQPQHF.